These 10 T cell receptor beta chains originate from one sample sequenced in a study of response to subunit inactivated influenza vaccine. TCRdb recomputed calls from the RT-PCR reads with MiXCR, one row per CDR3 protein. This sample has approximately 700,000 distinct CDR3 sequences; approximately 14% occur once, and the top ten carry around a tenth. Sequenced material: PBMCs from blood, taken approximately 12 days after vaccination. These receptors were taken from a man aged 50-59 years who received an inactivated influenza vaccine.

Remarks on this clonotype: A much bigger clone sits one base away, suggesting this may be a read error. The V gene is TRBV12-3 or TRBV12-4, the J gene TRBJ2-7, with D unclear. The CDR3 is made up of 13 amino acids. CDR3 DNA sequence: TGTGCCAGCAGTTTGTACAGCCGTTACGTGCAGTACTTC. Amino acid sequence: CASSLYSRYVQYF.

The chain uses TRBV11-2 and TRBJ1-1, with D tentatively TRBD1 (6 bases). The CDR3 contains 14 residues. The V gene lost 2 bases and the J gene lost 7 bases, with 14 bases spanning the gap. CDR1 is SGHAT, CDR2 FQNNGV, per germline. DNA for the CDR3: TGTGCCAGCAGCTTAACCCAATACAGGGATGAAGCTTTCTTT. This sequence encodes CASSLTQYRDEAFF.

This clonotype was counted only a few times. CDR3 bases: TGCGCCAGCAGCATCAGGGTGGGCCAGCCCCAGCATTTT. This encodes CASSIRVGQPQHF. The chain carries TRBV4-3 and TRBJ1-5; D is perhaps TRBD1 (5 bases). Deletions cut 5 bases from V and 7 bases from J, with 12 bases between. This CDR3 is 13 amino acids long. The V gene's germline CDR1 is LGHNA and CDR2 YSLEER.

V and J are TRBV6-2 or TRBV6-3 and TRBJ2-7; the match to TRBD1 covers 8 bases. Germline lookup yields CDR1 MNHEY and CDR2 SVGEGT. With V trimmed by 1 base and J by 2 bases, 7 bases remained unmatched. This CDR3 has 16 amino acids. CDR3 sequence: CASSYFKDRGAYEQYF. Here the CDR3 DNA reads TGTGCCAGCAGTTACTTCAAAGACAGGGGAGCCTACGAGCAGTACTTC.

The chain links TRBV29-1 to TRBJ2-3, with TRBD1 as a possible D gene (6 bases). V lost 6 bases and J lost 7, with 11 bases in between. The CDR3 is 11 residues long. Germline assignment: CDR1 SQVTM and CDR2 ANQGSEA. The CDR3 sequence is CSVDRSYTQYF. CDR3 DNA sequence: TGCAGCGTCGACAGGAGTTATACGCAGTATTTT.

This clonotype has more than one count but fewer than ten. The gene calls are TRBV28 and TRBJ1-2; D not certain. V shed 5 bases and J shed 1 base, with 8 bases lying between them. Germline CDR1 MDHEN, CDR2 SYDVKM. This CDR3 region has 13 residues. The CDR3 spells CASSVQVNYGYTF. In nucleotides, the CDR3 is TGTGCCAGCAGTGTTCAAGTTAACTATGGCTACACCTTC.

The CDR3 nucleotides are TGCAGCGCTACCCCCGGACAGGGGGTAAGGACAGATACGCAGTATTTT. The encoded protein is CSATPGQGVRTDTQYF. The chain combines TRBV29-1 with TRBJ2-3; the match to TRBD1 covers 10 bases. The germline V gene encodes CDR1 SQVTM and CDR2 ANQGSEA. CDR3 length equals 16 residues. Unmatched junction bases numbered 13, after V lost 7 bases and J lost 3 bases.

DNA for the CDR3: TGCAGTGCTATAGTCGATTTTCAGCAGTTCTTC. Translated: CSAIVDFQQFF. The chain employs TRBV20-1 and TRBJ2-1; D gene ambiguous. Trimming took 4 bases from V and 11 from J, leaving 12 bases between them. Germline-derived CDR1 and CDR2 are DFQATT and SNEGSKA (reference sequence). The CDR3 loop spans 11 amino acids.

The table lists this clonotype with a few counts. The J gene is TRBJ2-1, the V gene TRBV6-5, with 9 nucleotides matching TRBD2. V lost 3 bases and J lost 5; bases outside the gene matches: 14. This CDR3 has 18 amino acids. Germline lookup yields CDR1 MNHEY and CDR2 SVGAGI. The CDR3 reads CASSYHRPAGGPHNEQFF. The CDR3 DNA reads as TGTGCCAGCAGTTATCACCGGCCAGCGGGGGGCCCACACAATGAGCAGTTCTTC.

J is TRBJ2-3 and V is TRBV5-6; 7 bases are a match to TRBD2. V dropped 4 bases and J dropped 5; count of bases not matched to a gene: 7. The length of the CDR3 is 14 residues. Germline CDR1 is SGHDT and CDR2 is YYEEEE. CDR3 amino acids: CASSTGLGKDTQYF. DNA for the CDR3: TGTGCCAGCAGCACTGGACTAGGGAAAGATACGCAGTATTTT.